This is a list of T cell receptor beta chains from one sample in a study of T cell responses to AZD1222 COVID-19 vaccine. Clones were read by immunoSEQ multiplex PCR, and TCRdb kept only the in-frame ones, dropping some. This repertoire shows 140,000 or so clones, 88% found once; its top ten account for 5.4%. Sequencing was performed on peripheral blood, taken 28 days after the second dose of the MenACWY control vaccine. These receptor sequences come from an adult who received the MenACWY meningococcal vaccine as a control. Each CDR3 is given with its conserved first and last residue. A D gene is named only where the DNA matches it firmly. Where a row states a size, it is once, few, many or the class of an expanded clone; other rows omit it.

j_call,v_call,clone_size,d_call,cdr3_nt,cdr3_aa
TRBJ2-7,TRBV7-2,.,.,TGTGCCAGCAGCTTGGGAGGACTTATCTACGAGCAGTACTTC,CASSLGGLIYEQYF
TRBJ2-7,TRBV5-1,.,.,TGCGCCAGCAGCTCACAGGCATACGAGCAGTACTTC,CASSSQAYEQYF
TRBJ1-1,TRBV5-5,.,.,TGTGCCAGCAGCTTTGGCGGGACTTCGGCTTTCTTT,CASSFGGTSAFF
TRBJ1-1,TRBV2,.,.,TGTGCCAGCAGGGATACTTCGTATAACACTGAAGCTTTCTTT,CASRDTSYNTEAFF
TRBJ2-3,TRBV5-1,.,TRBD2,TGCGCCAGCAGCGGCACTAGCGGGGGGCGGGGCACAGATACGCAGTATTTT,CASSGTSGGRGTDTQYF
TRBJ1-1,TRBV28,.,.,TGTGCCAGCAGTTTCGAGGGAAACACTGAAGCTTTCTTT,CASSFEGNTEAFF
TRBJ1-5,TRBV4-3,.,.,TGCGCCAGCAGCCAAGATATAACAGGGTTTCAGCCCCAGCATTTT,CASSQDITGFQPQHF
TRBJ1-1,TRBV19,.,.,TGTGCCAGTAGTCTCGACACGGTTGGAGCTTTCTTT,CASSLDTVGAFF
TRBJ1-4,TRBV6-1,.,TRBD1,TGTGCCAGCAGTGACCCTGGGACAGGGGGTGAAAAACTGTTTTTT,CASSDPGTGGEKLFF
TRBJ1-1,TRBV7-2,.,.,TGTGCCAGCAGCTTAATGGCCCCAGGGGCGGGTGTGAACACTGAAGCTTTCTTT,CASSLMAPGAGVNTEAFF
TRBJ2-1,TRBV2,.,TRBD2,TGTGCCAGCAGAGAATCTCGGACTAGCGGGAGCTTTGGGTTCTTC,CASRESRTSGSFGFF
TRBJ1-3,TRBV4-2,many,.,TGTGCCAGTTCGGGACTGCAGAACACTGGAAACACCATATATTTT,CASSGLQNTGNTIYF
TRBJ1-1,TRBV5-1,.,.,TGCGCCAGCAGCTCGGGACAACCGAACACTGAAGCTTTCTTT,CASSSGQPNTEAFF
TRBJ2-7,TRBV21-1,.,.,TGTGCCAGCAGCAACCGGGACCGATCCTACGAGCAGTACTTC,CASSNRDRSYEQYF
TRBJ1-1,TRBV4-1,.,.,TGCGCCAGCAGCCAAGATGACAGGCTCCCTCGGGCTTTCTTT,CASSQDDRLPRAFF
TRBJ2-7,TRBV10-2,.,.,TGCGCCAGCAGTGACGGACTCACGGGTACCTACGAGCAGTACTTC,CASSDGLTGTYEQYF
TRBJ2-1,TRBV14,.,.,TGTGCCAGCAGCCAAAAGCGGGTCAATGAGCAGTTCTTC,CASSQKRVNEQFF
TRBJ2-1,TRBV7-2,.,TRBD2,TGTGCCAGCAGCCCCAGACTAGCCAGTGGTGAGCAGTTCTTC,CASSPRLASGEQFF
TRBJ1-2,TRBV27,.,TRBD1,TGTGCCAGCAGTTTCCCGGGACAGGGGGACTATGGCTACACCTTC,CASSFPGQGDYGYTF
TRBJ1-5,TRBV15,few,TRBD1,TGTGCCACCAGCAGAATCGGACAGGGAACCAATCAGCCCCAGCATTTT,CATSRIGQGTNQPQHF
TRBJ2-7,TRBV5-1,.,.,TGCGCCAGCAGCTTCAGGGCAGATTCCTACGAGCAGTACTTC,CASSFRADSYEQYF
TRBJ2-1,TRBV7-2,.,TRBD2,TGTGCCAGCGGGTCCAGACCCGGGGGGTACAATGAGCAGTTCTTC,CASGSRPGGYNEQFF